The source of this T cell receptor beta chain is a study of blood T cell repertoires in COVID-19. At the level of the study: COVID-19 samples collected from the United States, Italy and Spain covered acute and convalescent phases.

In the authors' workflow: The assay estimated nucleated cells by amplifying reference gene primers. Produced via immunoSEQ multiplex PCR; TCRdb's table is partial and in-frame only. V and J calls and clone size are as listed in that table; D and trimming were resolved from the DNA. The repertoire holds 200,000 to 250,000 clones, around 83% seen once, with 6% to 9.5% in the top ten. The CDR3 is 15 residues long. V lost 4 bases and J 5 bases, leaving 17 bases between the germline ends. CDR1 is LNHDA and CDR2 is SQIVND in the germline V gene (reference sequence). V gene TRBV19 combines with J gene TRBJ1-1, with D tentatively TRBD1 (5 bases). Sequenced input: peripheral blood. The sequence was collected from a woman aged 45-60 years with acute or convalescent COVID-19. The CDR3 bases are TGTGCCAGTAGTACTCTTGAGAAGGGGAGGACTGAAGCTTTCTTT. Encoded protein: CASSTLEKGRTEAFF.